This T cell receptor (beta chain) was recorded in a study of blood T cell repertoires in COVID-19. Study-level background: Sample material is recorded as cDNA or gDNA derived from T cells, B-cell-depleted T cells, or PBMCs.

Per the original data handling: It was from reference gene primer amplification that nucleated cell counts were estimated. The table came from immunoSEQ multiplex PCR; TCRdb's copy has only in-frame clones and leaves some out. V, J and clone size reflect that table, while D and trimming were determined from the DNA. The table shows more than 300,000 clones, with nearly 90% occurring only once. The CDR3 has 15 residues. Germline V lookup: CDR1 SGHVS, CDR2 FQNEAQ. V shed 2 bases and J shed 5 bases, with 15 bases lying between them. This clone has just one count. This clonotype was obtained from a woman under 40 who had recovered from COVID-19. Input material: PBMCs or T cells enriched from blood (not recorded which). The chain couples TRBV7-8 to TRBJ1-1; a possible D gene is TRBD1 (5 bases). This CDR3 is CASSLTNGGLTEAFF. The CDR3 DNA is TGTGCCAGCAGCTTAACGAATGGGGGGTTAACTGAAGCTTTCTTT.